This TCR beta chain was profiled in a study of cytomegalovirus exposure and HLA in healthy donors. Study findings and constraints: TCR beta V- and J-gene trimming was later associated with a missense DCLRE1C variant.

With 60 Vbeta and 13 Jbeta primers, the PCR was carried out. TCRdb's copy holds only in-frame clones and misses some; the assay was immunoSEQ multiplex PCR. The sample lists about 100,000 clones, more than 70% occurring once. About this clone: Its antigen remains unknown.

This TCR was recovered from a man aged 18 to 35 in good health and CMV-seronegative. Specimen: PBMCs.

The CDR3 DNA is TGCGCCAGCAGCCAAGAATTTAACAAGATTTACGAGCAGTACTTC. It specifies CASSQEFNKIYEQYF. V is TRBV4-3 and J is TRBJ2-7; unclear D gene. Germline assignment: CDR1 LGHNA and CDR2 YSLEER. This CDR3 contains 15 residues. V was shortened by 0 bases and J by 4 bases, with 13 bases between the two germline ends.